Sequencing of this TCR beta chain was carried out in a study of T cell responses to AZD1222 COVID-19 vaccine. The J segment lost 0 bases and the V segment lost 5 bases, leaving 4 bases of the junction unmatched. The germline V gene has CDR1 SGHAT and CDR2 FQNNGV. This CDR3 spans 16 amino acids. TCRdb's table, derived via immunoSEQ multiplex PCR, lists solely in-frame clones and lacks some. The sample yields roughly 80,000 clones, about 88% seen once. The sequencing used peripheral blood, collected on day 0 of AZD1222 vaccination. The sequence was collected from an adult in good health. The chain links TRBV11-2 to TRBJ2-5, with TRBD1 matching over 12 bases. The CDR3: CASSPGTGGDQETQYF. The CDR3 DNA reads TGTGCCAGCAGCCCCGGGACAGGGGGCGACCAAGAGACCCAGTACTTC. The whole variable domain, filled in from reference TRBV11-2 and TRBJ2-5, reads EAGVAQSPRYKIIEKRQSVAFWCNPISGHATLYWYQQILGQGPKLLIQFQNNGVVDDSQLPKDRFSAERLKGVDSTLKIQPAKLEDSAVYLCASSPGTGGDQETQYFGPGTRLLVL.